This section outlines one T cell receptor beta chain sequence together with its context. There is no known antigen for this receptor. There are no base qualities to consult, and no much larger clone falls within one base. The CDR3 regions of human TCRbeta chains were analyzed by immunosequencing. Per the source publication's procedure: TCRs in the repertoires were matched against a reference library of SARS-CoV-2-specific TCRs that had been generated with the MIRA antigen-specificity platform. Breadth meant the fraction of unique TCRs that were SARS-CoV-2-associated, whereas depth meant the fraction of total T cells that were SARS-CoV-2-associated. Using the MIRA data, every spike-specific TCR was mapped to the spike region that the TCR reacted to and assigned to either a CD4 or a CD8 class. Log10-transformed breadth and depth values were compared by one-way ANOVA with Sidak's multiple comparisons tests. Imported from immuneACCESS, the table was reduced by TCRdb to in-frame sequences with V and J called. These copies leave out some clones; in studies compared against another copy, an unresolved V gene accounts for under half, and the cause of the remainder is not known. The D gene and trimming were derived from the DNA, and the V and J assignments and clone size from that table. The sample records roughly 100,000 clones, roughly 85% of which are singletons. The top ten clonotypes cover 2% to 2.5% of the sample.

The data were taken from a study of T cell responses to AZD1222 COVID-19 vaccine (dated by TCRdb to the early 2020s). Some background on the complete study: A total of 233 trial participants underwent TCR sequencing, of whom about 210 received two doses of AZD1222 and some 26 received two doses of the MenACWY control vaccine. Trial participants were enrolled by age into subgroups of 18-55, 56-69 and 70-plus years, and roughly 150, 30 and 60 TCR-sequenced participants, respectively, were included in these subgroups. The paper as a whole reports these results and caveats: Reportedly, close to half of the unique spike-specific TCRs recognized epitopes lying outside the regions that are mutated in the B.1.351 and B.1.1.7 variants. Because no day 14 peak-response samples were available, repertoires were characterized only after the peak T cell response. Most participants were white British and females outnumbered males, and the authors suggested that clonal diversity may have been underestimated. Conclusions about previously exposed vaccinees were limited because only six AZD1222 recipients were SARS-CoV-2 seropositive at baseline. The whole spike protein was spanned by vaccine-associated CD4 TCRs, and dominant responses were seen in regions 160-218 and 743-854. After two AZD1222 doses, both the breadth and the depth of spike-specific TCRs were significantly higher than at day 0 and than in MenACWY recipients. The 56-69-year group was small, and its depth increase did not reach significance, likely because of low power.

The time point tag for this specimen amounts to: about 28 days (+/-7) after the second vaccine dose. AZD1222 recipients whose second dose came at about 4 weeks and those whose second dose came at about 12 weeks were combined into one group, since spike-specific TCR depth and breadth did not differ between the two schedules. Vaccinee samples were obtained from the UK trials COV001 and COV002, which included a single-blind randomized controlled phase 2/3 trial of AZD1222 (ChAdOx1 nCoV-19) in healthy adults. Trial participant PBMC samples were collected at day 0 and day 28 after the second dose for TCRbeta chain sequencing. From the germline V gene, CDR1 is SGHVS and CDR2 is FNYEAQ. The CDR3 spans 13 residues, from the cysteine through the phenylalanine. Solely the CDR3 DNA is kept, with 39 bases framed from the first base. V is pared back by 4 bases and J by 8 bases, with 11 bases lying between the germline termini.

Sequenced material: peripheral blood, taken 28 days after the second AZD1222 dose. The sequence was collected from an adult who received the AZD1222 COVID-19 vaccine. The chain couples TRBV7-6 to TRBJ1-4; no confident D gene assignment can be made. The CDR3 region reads CASSSGRWEKLFF. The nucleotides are TGTGCCAGCAGCTCCGGACGTTGGGAAAAACTGTTTTTT.